This T cell receptor (beta chain) was recovered during a study of glioma-infiltrating T cells after dendritic cell vaccination (dated by TCRdb to 2015 to 2016). At the level of the whole study: A cohort of roughly 15 glioblastoma patients from Phase I and II dendritic cell vaccination trials was included, of whom 9 were newly diagnosed and 6 had recurrent disease. Three intradermal dendritic cell vaccine injections were administered to patients at biweekly intervals in the arm below the axilla. TCR sequencing metrics, including TIL content and tumor-blood repertoire overlap, were correlated with survival after dendritic cell vaccination. Between 2003 and 2012, patients were given autologous tumor lysate-pulsed dendritic cell vaccination. Deep sequencing of TCR beta CDR3 regions was used to quantify tumor-infiltrating lymphocyte content and compare tumor and blood repertoires in dendritic cell-vaccinated glioblastoma patients. The vaccine consisted of monocyte-derived dendritic cells cultured approximately seven days with IL-4 and GM-CSF, then pulsed overnight with autologous tumor lysate. Overall study results and their limits: TCR clonality showed no direct relationship with survival, which suggests that a diverse polyclonal response may matter. The response model built on TCR overlap across three groups was characterized as speculative, with prospective validation still needed. After dendritic cell vaccination, a higher estimated pretreatment TIL content predicted longer time to progression and overall survival. The cohort was small and heterogeneous, with few patients having full blood and tumor sets and even fewer initial-recurrent tumor pairs.

This specimen's time point label, interpreted: after dendritic cell vaccination, including at tumor progression/relapse. Selection of patients required sufficient residual fresh-frozen tumor tissue and over two years of available survival data. Although molecular status otherwise differed among the glioblastoma patients, no patient had an isocitrate dehydrogenase mutation. PBMC were collected before vaccination, two weeks after the third vaccination, and at tumor progression if progression occurred. Genomic DNA was extracted with the Qiagen DNeasy Blood extraction Kit. V ends up 3 bases short and J 4 bases short, with an unmatched junction base count of 4. The germline V gene gives CDR1 as MRHNA and CDR2 as SNTAGT. Inclusive of the bounding cysteine and phenylalanine, the CDR3 is 15 residues long. Only the CDR3 DNA stays, 45 bases, in frame from base 1. In regard to this clone: The antigen it recognizes is unknown. No base-level quality is on record; no much larger clone is a single base apart.

The immunoSEQ assay amplified TCRB CDR3 regions from roughly 2 micrograms of genomic DNA, or from all available DNA when less than that amount was available. The multiplex PCR relied on 60 forward primers for TCR V beta segments and 13 reverse primers for J beta segments. To estimate reads per starting template, synthetic control templates were spiked into each sample at limiting dilution. The Illumina HiSeq System generated 87 bp sequencing reads. The original pipeline was this. PCR and sequencing errors were removed by merging closely related sequences with a nearest neighbor algorithm. TCR overlap was measured as the percentage of unique tumor TCR beta sequences also present in the same patient's peripheral blood. In its TCRdb copy, this immuneACCESS table keeps in-frame sequences only and misses some clones. Where compared with another copy, unresolved V genes explain less than half of these, and the others have no known cause. V, J and clone size derive from that table, while D and trimming were established from the DNA sequence. This sample has roughly 100,000 clones in its table, and around 90% of those were observed once. 2.5% to 3.5% of the sample rests with the top ten.

The rearrangement combines TRBV6-4 with TRBJ2-1, with 9 junctional bases fitting TRBD2. The receptor was derived from a human donor with glioblastoma. The sample in question was blood, obtained after dendritic cell vaccination. The CDR3 region: CASSDSGRPYNEQFF. The DNA sequence is given as TGTGCCAGCAGTGATAGCGGGAGACCATACAATGAGCAGTTCTTC.